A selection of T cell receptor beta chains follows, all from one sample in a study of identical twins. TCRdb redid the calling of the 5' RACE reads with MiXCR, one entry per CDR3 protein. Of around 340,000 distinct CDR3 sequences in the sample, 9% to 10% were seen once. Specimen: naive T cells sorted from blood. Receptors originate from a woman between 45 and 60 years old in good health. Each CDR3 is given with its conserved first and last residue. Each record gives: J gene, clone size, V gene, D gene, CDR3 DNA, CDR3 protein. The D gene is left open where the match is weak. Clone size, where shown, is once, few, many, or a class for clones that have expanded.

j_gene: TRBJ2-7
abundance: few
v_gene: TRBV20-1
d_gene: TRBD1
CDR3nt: TGCAGTGCCACAGTGACAGGGCACTACGAGCAGTACTTC
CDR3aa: CSATVTGHYEQYF

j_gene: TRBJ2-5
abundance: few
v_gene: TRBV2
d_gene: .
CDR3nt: TGTGCCAGCAAAGATAGTGGTCTCCAAGAGACCCAGTACTTC
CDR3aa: CASKDSGLQETQYF

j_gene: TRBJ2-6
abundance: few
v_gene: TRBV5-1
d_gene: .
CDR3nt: TGCGCCAGCAGCTTGGGGGGACGGACCTCTGGGGCCAACGTCCTGACTTTC
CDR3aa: CASSLGGRTSGANVLTF

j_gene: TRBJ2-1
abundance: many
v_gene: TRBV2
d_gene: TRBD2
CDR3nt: TGTGCCAGCAGTGGGGACTATACTTCCTACAATGAGCAGTTCTTC
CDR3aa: CASSGDYTSYNEQFF

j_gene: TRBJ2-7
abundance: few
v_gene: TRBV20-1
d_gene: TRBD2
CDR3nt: TGCAGTGCTAGTCCTAGCGGGAGTATCTACGAGCAGTACTTC
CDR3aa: CSASPSGSIYEQYF

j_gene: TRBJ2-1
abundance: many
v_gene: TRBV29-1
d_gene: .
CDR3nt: TGCAGCGTTGCCGCCCAGCGTAGCTCCTACAATGAGCAGTTCTTC
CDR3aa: CSVAAQRSSYNEQFF

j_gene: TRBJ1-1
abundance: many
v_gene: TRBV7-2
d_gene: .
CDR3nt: TGTGCCAGCAGCTTAGGGCCATCTCGGGGTCTGAACACTGAAGCTTTCTTT
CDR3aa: CASSLGPSRGLNTEAFF

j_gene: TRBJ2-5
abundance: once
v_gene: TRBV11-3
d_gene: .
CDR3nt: TGTGCCAGCAGCTTAGGACATTTGGAGACCCAGTACTTC
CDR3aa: CASSLGHLETQYF

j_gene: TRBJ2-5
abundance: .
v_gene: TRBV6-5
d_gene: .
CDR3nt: TGTGCCAGCACCGAAACGGGGTTTAGACAAGAGACCCAGTACTTC
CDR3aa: CASTETGFRQETQYF

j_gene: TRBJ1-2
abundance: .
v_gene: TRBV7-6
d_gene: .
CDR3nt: TGTGCCAGCAGCCCTCGGACCGGCCTCTATGGCTACACCTTC
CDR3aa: CASSPRTGLYGYTF

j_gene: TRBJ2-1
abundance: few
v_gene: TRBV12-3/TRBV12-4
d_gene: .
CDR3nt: TGTGCCACCTCGGCTAGAGGGACTTGGAATGAGCAGTTCTTC
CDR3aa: CATSARGTWNEQFF

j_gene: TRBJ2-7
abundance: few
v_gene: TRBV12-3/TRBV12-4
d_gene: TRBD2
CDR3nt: TGTGCCAGCAGTCCCCCGGGGGGGAACGAGCAGTACTTC
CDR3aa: CASSPPGGNEQYF

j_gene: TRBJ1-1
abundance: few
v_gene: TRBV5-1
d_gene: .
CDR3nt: TGCGCCAGCAGCTCGGGCCAAGGGCGCTTGACTGAAGCTTTCTTT
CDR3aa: CASSSGQGRLTEAFF

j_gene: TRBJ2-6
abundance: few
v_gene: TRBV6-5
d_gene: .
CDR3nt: TGTGCCAGCACCACCGGACAGAGCTCTGGGGCCAACGTCCTGACTTTC
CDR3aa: CASTTGQSSGANVLTF

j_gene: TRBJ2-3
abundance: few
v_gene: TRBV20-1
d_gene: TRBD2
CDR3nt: TGCAGTGCTAGCTCTCTAGCGGGAGTTACTGATACGCAGTATTTT
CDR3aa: CSASSLAGVTDTQYF

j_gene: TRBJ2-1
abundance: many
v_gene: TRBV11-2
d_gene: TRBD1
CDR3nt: TGTGCCAGCAGCCCTTCCGGGGACAGACCCTACAATGAGCAGTTCTTC
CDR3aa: CASSPSGDRPYNEQFF

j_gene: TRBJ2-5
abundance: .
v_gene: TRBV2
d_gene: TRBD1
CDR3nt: TGTGCCAGCCACCGGGACAGCCAAGAGACCCAGTACTTC
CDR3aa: CASHRDSQETQYF